This T cell receptor beta chain was documented in a study of blood T cell repertoires in COVID-19. Study summary: Sources were T cells, B-cell-depleted T cells, or PBMCs; the material itself was cDNA or gDNA.

The count of this clone is one. Profiled with immunoSEQ multiplex PCR; TCRdb holds only in-frame clones, not every one. The top ten clones hold over 3.5% of a sample with 120,000 or so clones, under 95% of them seen once. The ends lost 4 bases at V and 3 bases at J; junction bases unmatched: 6. Looked up from germline, CDR1 is SGHDT and CDR2 is YYEEEE. This CDR3 is built from 14 residues. This sequence was found in a man aged 45-65 years with active COVID-19. The rearrangement links TRBV5-6 to TRBJ2-7, with 8 bases matching TRBD1. Sequencing was carried out using peripheral blood. The CDR3 spells CASSHGTGNYEQYF. The DNA of the CDR3 is TGTGCCAGCAGCCACGGGACAGGAAACTACGAGCAGTACTTC.